This T cell receptor beta chain is from a study of vaccination effects on CD4 cells after COVID-19. In the study overall: A couple of convalescent patients provided samples 16 days and one week prevaccination.

ViraFEST assay sequencing came after antigen-specific CD4+ T cells were expanded with viral peptide pools. At the end of around eleven days of culture, CD4+ T cells were isolated. PCR confirmed that the person was infected with SARS-CoV-2 between March and December 2020. Some 1.9 million PBMC per well were cultured with around 9.1 IU/ml IL-2 and about 10 ug/ml peptides. Comment on this clone: The antigen is undetermined.

Clones were sequenced by immunoSEQ multiplex PCR, and TCRdb holds only the in-frame ones, with some missing. The sample has 15,000 to 20,000 clones, around four fifths seen once. General study points: Mainly new vaccine-induced clones made up the post-vaccine spike-reactive clones in convalescents. Late post-vaccination samples showed marked contraction of infection- and vaccine-induced clones.

The junction had 8 bases not matched to a gene; V was cut back by 1 base and J by 5 bases. Germline V lookup: CDR1 SGHRS, CDR2 YFSETQ. This CDR3 has 15 amino acids. Material: CD4+ T cells from PBMCs cultured with SARS-CoV-2 spike peptides, obtained before COVID-19 vaccination. This chain joins TRBV5-1 and TRBJ2-5, with 7 bases matching TRBD2. This clonotype was obtained from a human donor who had a prior SARS-CoV-2 infection. The CDR3 coding sequence is TGCGCCAGCAGCTTGTTTGGCGGGAGAGGTGAGACCCAGTACTTC. Encoded protein: CASSLFGGRGETQYF.